Detailed here is one T cell receptor beta chain. The sample belongs to a study of beta chain features in type 1 diabetes. Expressed TCRB transcripts were sequenced because the isolated RNA had all been reverse transcribed beforehand. Sequencing was performed with immunoSEQ multiplex PCR; in TCRdb, only in-frame clones are kept and a portion is missing. Seen here are 970,000 or so clones, roughly a sixth observed once, and the top ten hold 0.02% to 0.03%. Germline V gene lookup returns CDR1 LNHNV and CDR2 YYDKDF (reference sequence). After removal of 2 bases from V and 7 bases from J, the junction contained 18 bases not matched to a gene. The CDR3 extends over 20 amino acids.

The chain couples TRBV15 to TRBJ2-1; 12 positions agree with TRBD2. Material: naive CD4+ T cells from blood. The receptor was derived from a woman between 18 and 30 years old in good health. In DNA, the CDR3 is TGTGCCACCAGCAGACCGCTCGGGACTAGCGGGCGCGGTGGGGCAAATGAGCAGTTCTTC. It encodes CATSRPLGTSGRGGANEQFF.